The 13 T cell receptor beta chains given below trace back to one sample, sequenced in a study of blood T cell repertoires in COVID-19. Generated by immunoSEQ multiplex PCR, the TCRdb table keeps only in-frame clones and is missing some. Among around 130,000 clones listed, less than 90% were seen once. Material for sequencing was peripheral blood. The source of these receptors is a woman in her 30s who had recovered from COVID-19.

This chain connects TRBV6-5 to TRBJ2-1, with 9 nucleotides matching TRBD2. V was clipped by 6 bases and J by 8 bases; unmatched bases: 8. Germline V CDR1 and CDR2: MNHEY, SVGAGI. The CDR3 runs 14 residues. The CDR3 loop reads CASRLAGAGDEQFF. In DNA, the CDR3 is TGTGCCAGCAGGTTAGCGGGGGCCGGGGATGAGCAGTTCTTC.

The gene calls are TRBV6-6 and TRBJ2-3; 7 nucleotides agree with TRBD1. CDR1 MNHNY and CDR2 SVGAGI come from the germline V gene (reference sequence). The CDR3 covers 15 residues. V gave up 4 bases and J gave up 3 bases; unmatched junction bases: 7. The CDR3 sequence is CASSLTGKITDTQYF. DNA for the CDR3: TGTGCCAGCAGTTTGACAGGGAAAATTACAGATACGCAGTATTTT.

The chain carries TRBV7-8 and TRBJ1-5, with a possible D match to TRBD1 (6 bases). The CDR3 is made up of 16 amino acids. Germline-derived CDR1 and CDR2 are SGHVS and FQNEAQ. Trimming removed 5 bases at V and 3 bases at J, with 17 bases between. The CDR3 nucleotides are TGTGCCAGCAGCCCATCCACAGGGTTACCCAATCAGCCCCAGCATTTT. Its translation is CASSPSTGLPNQPQHF.

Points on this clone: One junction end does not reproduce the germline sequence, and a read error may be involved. CDR3: CASSPWDSPNSGYTF. As DNA, the CDR3 is TGTGCCAGCAGTCCTTGGGACAGCCCTAACTCTGGCTACACCTTC. The chain employs TRBV27 and TRBJ1-2; the match to TRBD1 covers 7 bases. In germline, CDR1 is MNHEY, CDR2 SMNVEV (reference sequence). The CDR3 runs to 15 residues.

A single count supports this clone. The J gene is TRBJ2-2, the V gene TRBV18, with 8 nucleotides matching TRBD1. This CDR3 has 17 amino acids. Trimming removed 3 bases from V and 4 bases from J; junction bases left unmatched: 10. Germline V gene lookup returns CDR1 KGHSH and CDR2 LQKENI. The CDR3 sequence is CASSPLGQGVFTGELFF. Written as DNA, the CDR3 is TGTGCCAGCTCACCTTTAGGACAGGGAGTCTTCACCGGGGAGCTGTTTTTT.

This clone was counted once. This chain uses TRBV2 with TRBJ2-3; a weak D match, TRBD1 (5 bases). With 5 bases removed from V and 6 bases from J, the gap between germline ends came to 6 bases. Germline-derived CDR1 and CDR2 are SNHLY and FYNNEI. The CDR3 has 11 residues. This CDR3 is CASSPGDTQYF. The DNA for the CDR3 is TGTGCCAGCAGTCCAGGGGATACGCAGTATTTT.

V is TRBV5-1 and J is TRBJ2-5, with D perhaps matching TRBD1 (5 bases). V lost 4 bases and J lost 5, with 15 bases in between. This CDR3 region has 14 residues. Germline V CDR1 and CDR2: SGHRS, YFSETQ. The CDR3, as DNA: TGCGCCAGCAGCCTAGAGTGGGGCCGCGAGACCCAGTACTTC. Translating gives CASSLEWGRETQYF.

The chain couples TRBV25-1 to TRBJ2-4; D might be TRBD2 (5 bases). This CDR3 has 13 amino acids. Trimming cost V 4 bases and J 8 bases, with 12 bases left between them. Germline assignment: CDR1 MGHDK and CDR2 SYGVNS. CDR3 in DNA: TGTGCCAGCAGTGTTAGAGGGTCAGACATTCAGTACTTC. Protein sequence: CASSVRGSDIQYF.

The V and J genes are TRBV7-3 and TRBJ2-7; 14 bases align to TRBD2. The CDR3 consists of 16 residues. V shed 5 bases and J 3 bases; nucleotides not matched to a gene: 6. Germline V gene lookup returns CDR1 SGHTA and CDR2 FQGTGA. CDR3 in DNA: TGTGCCAGCAGCCCCGGACTAGCGGGGGGTAACTACGAGCAGTACTTC. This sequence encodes CASSPGLAGGNYEQYF.

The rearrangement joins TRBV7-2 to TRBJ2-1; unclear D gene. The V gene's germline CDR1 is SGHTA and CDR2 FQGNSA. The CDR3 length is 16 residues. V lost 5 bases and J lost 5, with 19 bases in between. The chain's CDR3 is CASSGWALSTHNEQFF. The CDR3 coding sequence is TGTGCCAGCAGCGGCTGGGCCCTCAGTACCCACAATGAGCAGTTCTTC. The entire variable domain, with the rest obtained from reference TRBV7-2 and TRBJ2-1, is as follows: GAGVSQSPSNKVTEKGKDVELRCDPISGHTALYWYRQSLGQGLEFLIYFQGNSAPDKSGLPSDRFSAERTGGSVSTLTIQRTQQEDSAVYLCASSGWALSTHNEQFFGPGTRLTVL.

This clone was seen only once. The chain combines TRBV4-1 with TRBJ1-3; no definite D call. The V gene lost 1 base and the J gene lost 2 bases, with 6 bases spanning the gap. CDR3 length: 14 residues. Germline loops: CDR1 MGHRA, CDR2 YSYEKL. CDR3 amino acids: CASSQVLTGNTIYF. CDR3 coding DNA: TGCGCCAGCAGCCAAGTTCTAACTGGAAACACCATATATTTT.

CDR3 protein: CASSQKHDFGELFF. CDR3 nucleotide sequence: TGCGCCAGCAGCCAAAAACATGACTTCGGGGAGCTGTTTTTT. The V gene is TRBV4-1, the J gene TRBJ2-2; D is ambiguous. Germline V gives CDR1 MGHRA, CDR2 YSYEKL. Trimming removed 2 bases at V and 7 bases at J, with 11 bases between. CDR3 length: 14 residues.

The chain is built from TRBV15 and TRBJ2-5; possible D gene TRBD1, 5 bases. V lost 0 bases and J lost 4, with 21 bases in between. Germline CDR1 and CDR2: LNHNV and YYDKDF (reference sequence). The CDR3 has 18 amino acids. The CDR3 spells CATSRDLIAGRALETQYF. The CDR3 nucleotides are TGTGCCACCAGCAGAGATTTAATAGCAGGGCGAGCGTTAGAGACCCAGTACTTC.